Below are 4 T cell receptor beta chains sequenced from a single sample in a study of spatial heterogeneity in lung cancer. Antigen specificity for these receptors is unknown. The time point was: sample taken at primary tumor resection. Study findings and constraints: The number of expanded tumor alpha and beta chains correlated with mutation number.

One entry per CDR3 protein results from TCRdb running MiXCR on the 5' RACE reads. The table has some 3,000 distinct CDR3 sequences, 35% seen once; the top ten hold roughly 12%. The material sequenced was lung tumor tissue, taken at surgery. These receptors were collected from a female donor with early-stage non-small cell lung cancer.

This clonotype is termed medium-sized. The chain links TRBV6-5 to TRBJ2-7, with D tentatively TRBD1 (6 bases). Trimming shortened V by 6 bases and J by 0 bases, and 12 bases separated the two germline ends. From germline, CDR1 is MNHEY and CDR2 SVGAGI. The CDR3 is 14 residues long. This CDR3 reads CASRARTVSYEQYF. The CDR3 coding sequence is TGTGCCAGCAGAGCTCGGACAGTCTCCTACGAGCAGTACTTC.

This clonotype is medium-sized. The chain has TRBV23-1 and TRBJ2-3; 10 positions agree with TRBD2. TRBV23-1 is an ORF; its function is uncertain. The CDR3 totals 23 residues. Losses at the gene ends were 3 bases for V and 1 base for J; bases not matched to a gene: 25. CDR3 region: CASSHPARARTSGPSVGTDTQYF. CDR3 sequence (DNA): TGCGCCAGCAGTCATCCCGCCCGGGCCCGGACTAGCGGCCCTTCAGTGGGCACAGATACGCAGTATTTT.

Many counts were recorded for this clonotype. V and J are TRBV7-9 and TRBJ2-3; TRBD2 agrees at 13 bases. J lost 3 bases, V lost 5 bases, and 8 bases had no gene match. The CDR3 extends over 17 amino acids. Germline CDR1 and CDR2: SEHNR and FQNEAQ (reference sequence). CDR3 coding DNA: TGTGCCAGCAGCCACACGGGACTAGCGGGACCAACAGATACGCAGTATTTT. Protein product: CASSHTGLAGPTDTQYF. The variable domain in full, completed from reference TRBV7-9 and TRBJ2-3, reads DTGVSQNPRHKITKRGQNVTFRCDPISEHNRLYWYRQTLGQGPEFLTYFQNEAQLEKSRLLSDRFSAERPKGSFSTLEIQRTEQGDSAMYLCASSHTGLAGPTDTQYFGPGTRLTVL.

By frequency in the sample, this clonotype is medium-sized. This rearrangement joins TRBV2 to TRBJ2-3, with TRBD2 as a possible D gene (5 bases). Trimming cost V 6 bases and J 4 bases, with 8 bases left between them. The CDR3 length is 12 residues. The V gene's germline CDR1 is SNHLY and CDR2 FYNNEI. CDR3 amino acids: CASRREADTQYF. CDR3 bases: TGTGCCAGCAGACGGGAAGCAGATACGCAGTATTTT.